This record covers a single T cell receptor beta chain. Data came from immunoSEQ multiplex PCR; TCRdb stores just in-frame clones and leaves some out. The repertoire has about 310,000 clones, almost 80% of them found once; the top ten carry 6.7%. This sample is part of a study of cytotoxic CD8 clonotypes in ibrutinib-treated CLL. Trimming left V 5 bases short and J 6 bases short, with 14 bases between. Germline CDR1 and CDR2: SGHAT and FQNNGV. The CDR3 is made up of 14 amino acids. V gene TRBV11-2 combines with J gene TRBJ2-1, with unresolved D. This material consisted of PBMCs, taken before ibrutinib treatment. The receptor's source is a human donor with chronic lymphocytic leukemia. CDR3 DNA: TGTGCCAGCAGCCCCTGGTCGGCTGGCAATGAGCAGTTCTTC. Protein product: CASSPWSAGNEQFF.